Each of the 23 T cell receptor beta chains below was sequenced from the same sample in a study of T cell responses to AZD1222 COVID-19 vaccine. Only in-frame clones appear in the TCRdb table, and some are missing; sequencing was by immunoSEQ multiplex PCR. The data hold 130,000 to 150,000 clones, with more than 80% observed a single time. The sequencing used peripheral blood, collected on day 0 of AZD1222 vaccination. These TCRs come from an adult in good health.

The CDR3 reads CASSRGGQDFSGYTF. CDR3 bases: TGCGCCAGCAGCAGAGGGGGACAGGACTTTTCCGGCTACACCTTC. The chain links TRBV5-1 to TRBJ1-2, with 8 positions matching TRBD1. CDR3 length: 15 residues. Trimming removed 4 bases from V and 8 bases from J; junction bases left unmatched: 13. CDR1 is SGHRS and CDR2 is YFSETQ in the germline V gene.

The chain combines TRBV28 with TRBJ2-7; weak D call: TRBD2 (6 bases). The CDR3 runs 16 residues. V shed 6 bases and J shed 4 bases, with 22 bases lying between them. Looked up from germline, CDR1 is MDHEN and CDR2 is SYDVKM. CDR3 DNA: TGTGCCAGCAGGCTTACCTACCGGGACTTAAATTACGAGCAGTACTTC. Protein sequence: CASRLTYRDLNYEQYF. The full variable domain, completed using reference TRBV28 and TRBJ2-7, is DVKVTQSSRYLVKRTGEKVFLECVQDMDHENMFWYRQDPGLGLRLIYFSYDVKMKEKGDIPEGYSVSREKKERFSLILESASTNQTSMYLCASRLTYRDLNYEQYFGPGTRLTVT.

In this sample, this clone turned up once. The rearrangement uses TRBV2 and TRBJ1-1; D might be TRBD1 (6 bases). Between the trimmed V and J ends, which lost 6 bases and 1 base, there was a span of 15 bases. CDR1 is SNHLY, CDR2 FYNNEI, per germline. The CDR3 totals 15 residues. CDR3 region: CASSQQGMGNTEAFF. The CDR3 bases are TGTGCCAGCAGCCAACAGGGAATGGGGAACACTGAAGCTTTCTTT.

The chain is built from TRBV27 and TRBJ1-6; no clear D. The germline V gene has CDR1 MNHEY and CDR2 SMNVEV (reference sequence). V lost 0 bases and J lost 6, with 6 bases in between. The CDR3 is made up of 14 amino acids. The DNA of the CDR3 is TGTGCCAGCAGTTTATCCATACCTAATTCACCCCTCCACTTT. This sequence encodes CASSLSIPNSPLHF.

The V and J genes are TRBV30 and TRBJ1-2; TRBD1 agrees at 12 bases. There are 16 residues in the CDR3. CDR1 is GTSNPN and CDR2 is SVGIG in the germline V gene (reference sequence). V gave up 5 bases and J gave up 8 bases; unmatched junction bases: 15. The CDR3: CAWGGQGARRSHGYTF. DNA of the CDR3: TGTGCCTGGGGGGGACAGGGGGCGAGGAGGAGTCACGGCTACACCTTC.

The rearrangement links TRBV7-9 to TRBJ2-2; 7 bases align to TRBD1. This CDR3 is built from 16 residues. CDR1 is SEHNR and CDR2 is FQNEAQ in the germline V gene (reference sequence). The V and J ends lost 2 bases and 1 base, in that order; junction bases with no gene match: 4. CDR3 region: CASSLRQGVNTGELFF. Written as DNA, the CDR3 is TGTGCCAGCAGCTTACGCCAGGGGGTGAACACCGGGGAGCTGTTTTTT.

This rearrangement joins TRBV6-5 to TRBJ1-2; 8 positions match TRBD1. V gave up 4 bases and J gave up 5 bases; unmatched junction bases: 12. There are 16 residues in the CDR3. CDR1 and CDR2 (germline): MNHEY, SVGAGI. CDR3 DNA sequence: TGTGCCAGCAGTTCGAGTCGGACAGGGCGGATGTATGGCTACACCTTC. It is translated as CASSSSRTGRMYGYTF.

The gene calls are TRBV29-1 and TRBJ1-2, with TRBD1 identical over 12 bases. V lost 3 bases and J lost 0; bases outside the gene matches: 8. CDR3 length: 17 residues. Per germline, CDR1 SQVTM and CDR2 ANQGSEA. The chain's CDR3 is CSVEGPGQGASNYGYTF. In nucleotides, the CDR3 is TGCAGCGTTGAGGGGCCGGGACAGGGGGCCTCTAACTATGGCTACACCTTC.

The genes are TRBV18 and TRBJ2-7, with D uncertain. V gave up 1 base and J gave up 4 bases, with 11 bases separating them. The CDR3 is made up of 14 amino acids. CDR1 is KGHSH and CDR2 is LQKENI in the germline V gene. CDR3 region: CASSPRSGPYEQYF. CDR3 coding DNA: TGTGCCAGCTCACCACGGAGTGGACCGTACGAGCAGTACTTC.

The chain uses TRBV4-2 and TRBJ2-3; D gene unclear. V was trimmed by 1 base and J by 4 bases, leaving 6 bases between them. CDR1 is LGHNA, CDR2 YNFKEQ, per germline. The length of the CDR3 is 13 residues. The CDR3 nucleotides are TGTGCCAGCAGCCAAGGTCCGTCAGATACGCAGTATTTT. Its protein product is CASSQGPSDTQYF.

This rearrangement joins TRBV3-1 (or the pseudogene TRBV3-2) to TRBJ2-3; 10 positions agree with TRBD1. The V gene's germline CDR1 is LGHDT and CDR2 YNNKEL (reference sequence). The CDR3 covers 16 residues. V gave up 2 bases and J gave up 4 bases; unmatched junction bases: 6. The CDR3 reads CASSQRATGGADTQYF. CDR3 nucleotide sequence: TGTGCCAGCAGCCAAAGGGCGACAGGGGGCGCAGATACGCAGTATTTT.

The chain has TRBV27 and TRBJ1-2; a weak D match, TRBD1 (6 bases). The CDR3 runs 14 residues. The germline V and J ends were trimmed by 10 bases and 0 bases, with 15 bases remaining between them. Germline assignment: CDR1 MNHEY and CDR2 SMNVEV (reference sequence). CDR3 sequence (DNA): TGTGCCACTCACGGGACAAACACTAACTATGGCTACACCTTC. Encoded protein: CATHGTNTNYGYTF.

The CDR3 here is CASSESRAGTNYGYTF. The CDR3 region has the DNA TGCGCCAGCAGTGAGTCTCGGGCAGGAACTAACTATGGCTACACCTTC. V gene TRBV10-2 combines with J gene TRBJ1-2; D is unclear. The ends were cut back, 0 bases at V and 0 bases at J, with 11 bases in the middle. The germline gives CDR1 WSHSY, CDR2 SAAADI. The length of the CDR3 is 16 residues.

This clone was detected only once. J is TRBJ1-2 and V is TRBV12-5; TRBD1 matches at 7 bases. Germline CDR1 and CDR2: LGHNT and FRNRAP. CDR3 length: 14 amino acids. After removal of 1 base from V and 7 bases from J, the junction contained 6 bases not matched to a gene. The CDR3 DNA is TGTGCTAGTGGTTTGGACACCAGGGGGGGTGGCTACACCTTC. It specifies CASGLDTRGGGYTF.

The genes are TRBV4-1 and TRBJ2-1, with D hard to call. The CDR3 is 17 amino acids. V shed 0 bases and J shed 6 bases, with 18 bases lying between them. Germline V gives CDR1 MGHRA, CDR2 YSYEKL. DNA for the CDR3: TGCGCCAGCAGCCAAGATCTAAACGCAGGAAGAATCAATGAGCAGTTCTTC. This translates into CASSQDLNAGRINEQFF.

The chain recombines TRBV2 with TRBJ1-1; D is uncertain. This CDR3 comprises 15 residues. The V and J ends lost 2 bases and 0 bases respectively, with 10 bases between them. CDR1 SNHLY and CDR2 FYNNEI come from the germline V gene. CDR3 region: CASSELYTMNTEAFF. CDR3 bases: TGTGCCAGCAGTGAATTGTACACCATGAACACTGAAGCTTTCTTT.

A single count supports this clone. The same CDR3 can be traced to other DNA sequences in this sample. V gene TRBV4-2 combines with J gene TRBJ2-7; a weak D match, TRBD2 (5 bases). V was clipped by 1 base and J by 4 bases, with 5 bases between them. CDR3 length: 12 amino acids. The V gene's germline CDR1 is LGHNA and CDR2 YNFKEQ. Here the CDR3 DNA reads TGTGCCAGCAGCCAAGCGGGGTACGAGCAGTACTTC. It translates to CASSQAGYEQYF.

The CDR3 region is CASGAVPGPRGWNTIYF. CDR3 DNA: TGTGCCAGCGGGGCCGTTCCAGGGCCTAGAGGGTGGAACACCATATATTTT. The rearrangement uses TRBV28 and TRBJ1-3; TRBD1 is a possible D gene (5 bases). The CDR3 has 17 residues. Trimming left V 8 bases short and J 7 bases short, with 27 bases between. Germline-derived CDR1 and CDR2 are MDHEN and SYDVKM.

The chain recombines TRBV7-9 with TRBJ2-1, with D tentatively TRBD1 or TRBD2 (6 bases each). Trimming shortened V by 6 bases and J by 7 bases, and 22 bases separated the two germline ends. Germline CDR1 is SEHNR and CDR2 is FQNEAQ (reference sequence). The CDR3 contains 16 residues. CDR3 bases: TGTGCCAGCAGTCCCTCCGGGGGCTCGGGGATGAATGAGCAGTTCTTC. This translates into CASSPSGGSGMNEQFF.

V usage is TRBV27 and J usage is TRBJ2-7; tentatively, D is TRBD1 (5 bases). Between the trimmed V and J ends, which lost 1 base and 3 bases, there was a span of 10 bases. Germline V gene lookup returns CDR1 MNHEY and CDR2 SMNVEV (reference sequence). CDR3 length: 14 amino acids. Here the CDR3 DNA reads TGTGCCAGCAGTTTATATCAGGGAAGCTACGAGCAGTACTTC. It specifies CASSLYQGSYEQYF.

The CDR3 coding sequence is TGCGCCAGCAGTTCGGGGACCCTAGCGGGGGGACCCTACAATGAGCAGTTCTTC. Translating gives CASSSGTLAGGPYNEQFF. J is TRBJ2-1 and V is TRBV5-1; TRBD2 aligns across 11 bases. V was pared by 5 bases and J by 2 bases, with 12 bases of the junction left unmatched. This CDR3 has 18 residues. Germline CDR1 is SGHRS and CDR2 is YFSETQ.

V and J are TRBV19 and TRBJ1-3; D possibly corresponds to TRBD1 (6 bases). This CDR3 has 17 amino acids. Per germline, CDR1 LNHDA and CDR2 SQIVND (reference sequence). V was shortened by 7 bases and J by 0 bases, with 19 bases between the two germline ends. The CDR3 DNA reads as TGTGCCAGTACCCGGGGGGGGCGATCCGGCTCTGGAAACACCATATATTTT. Translation: CASTRGGRSGSGNTIYF.

The CDR3, as DNA: TGTGCCAGCAGCCCCCGGGGGTATAGCAATCAGCCCCAGCATTTT. Amino acid sequence: CASSPRGYSNQPQHF. The V call is TRBV6-5, the J call TRBJ1-5; tentatively, D is TRBD1 (5 bases). This CDR3 spans 15 amino acids. Trimming shortened V by 6 bases and J by 0 bases, and 12 bases separated the two germline ends. CDR1 and CDR2 from the germline V gene are MNHEY and SVGAGI.